This TCR beta chain is drawn from a study of control samples from healthy donors and cancer patients (dated by TCRdb to 2020 to 2021). To note about this clone: Its antigen is still unknown. No quality values exist for individual bases; no much larger clone is one base distant.

Germline trimming amounts to 5 bases on V and 2 bases on J, with 7 as the count of junction bases outside the gene matches. Including cysteine and phenylalanine, the CDR3 has 16 amino acids. Just CDR3 DNA is preserved here, 48 bases in frame from base 1. Sequences SGHTA (CDR1) and FQGTGA (CDR2) are obtained from the germline V gene. Receptor amplification or capture employed the immunoSEQ multiplex PCR assay. Drawn from immuneACCESS, this table holds only the in-frame rearrangements with V and J called that TCRdb kept. Clones are partly lost; checked studies trace under half to an unresolved V gene and leave the rest unexplained. For this sample the table gives more than 95,000 clones, of which about 89% were detected only once. The ten largest clones capture roughly 3% of the sample.

Sequencing was carried out using blood. The source is a man aged 55 to 70 in good health. The sequence links TRBV7-3 to TRBJ2-3, with TRBD2 matching 10 junction bases. The DNA reads as follows: TGTGCCAGCAGCGCCCTTAGCGGGGGGCCCACAGATACGCAGTATTTT. The encoded protein is CASSALSGGPTDTQYF.